In its sample, the clone carrying this TCR beta chain was seen once. These data belong to a study of T cell responses to AZD1222 COVID-19 vaccine. The ends were cut back, 7 bases at V and 4 bases at J, with 20 bases in the middle. The CDR3 loop spans 15 amino acids. Germline loops: CDR1 SGDLS, CDR2 YYNGEE. Generated by immunoSEQ multiplex PCR, the TCRdb table keeps only in-frame clones and is missing some. The table shows 150,000 to 200,000 clones, with 80% to 95% occurring only once. V is TRBV9 and J is TRBJ1-2; a possible D gene is TRBD1 (5 bases). The TCR was taken from an adult in good health. The specimen comprised peripheral blood, sampled on day 0 of AZD1222 vaccination. CDR3 sequence (DNA): TGTGCCAGCGGAACCAGGGTCGTTGGGCCCTATGGCTACACCTTC. Translating gives CASGTRVVGPYGYTF.